This T cell receptor (beta chain) was documented in a study of graft-versus-host responses after intestinal transplantation. Measured with immunoSEQ multiplex PCR; TCRdb has only the in-frame clones, and not every one. The sample consists of around 100,000 clones, approximately 93% of them appearing once. CDR1 LNHDA and CDR2 SQIVND come from the germline V gene (reference sequence). The CDR3 totals 11 residues. In the case of this clone: Its specificity is unknown.

Sequencing used unstimulated CD8+ T cells sorted from spleen or lymph node cells, obtained before transplant. This chain joins TRBV19 and TRBJ2-5; 8 positions match TRBD2. The tail of the sequence fits TRBJ2-7 better, so the J call may be wrong. This clonotype originated in a human donor who was the organ donor for an intestinal transplant. This chain's CDR3 is CASVAGNEQYF. As DNA, the CDR3 is TGTGCCAGTGTAGCGGGAAACGAGCAGTACTTC.